This TCR beta chain emerged from a study of cytomegalovirus exposure and HLA in healthy donors. The CDR3 contains 13 residues. V dropped 7 bases and J dropped 0 bases, with 12 bases sitting between them. The germline V gene has CDR1 SQVTM and CDR2 ANQGSEA. This clone has only a few counts. PCR involved 60 Vbeta and 13 Jbeta primers. The repertoire was sequenced with immunoSEQ multiplex PCR; TCRdb's copy has only in-frame clones and lacks some. The table lists some 100,000 clones, over 65% of them singletons. The J gene is TRBJ1-2, the V gene TRBV29-1; D gene ambiguous. This receptor was obtained from a woman aged 45-60 years in good health and CMV-seropositive. The sequencing sample was made of PBMCs. CDR3 residues: CSAGDGSNYGYTF. Here the CDR3 DNA reads TGCAGCGCCGGGGATGGTTCTAACTATGGCTACACCTTC.